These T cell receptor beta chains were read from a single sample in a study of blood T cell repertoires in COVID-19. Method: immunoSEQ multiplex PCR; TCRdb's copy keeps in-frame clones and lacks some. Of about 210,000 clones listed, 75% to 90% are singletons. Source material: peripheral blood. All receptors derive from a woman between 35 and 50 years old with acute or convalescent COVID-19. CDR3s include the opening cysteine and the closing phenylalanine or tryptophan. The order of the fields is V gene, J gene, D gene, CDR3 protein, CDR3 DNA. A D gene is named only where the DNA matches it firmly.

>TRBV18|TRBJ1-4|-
CASSLQGRREKLFF
TGTGCCAGCTCACTACAGGGAAGGAGGGAAAAACTGTTTTTT
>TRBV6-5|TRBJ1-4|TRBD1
CASCLTGGEKLFF
TGTGCCAGCTGCCTGACAGGGGGGGAAAAACTGTTTTTT
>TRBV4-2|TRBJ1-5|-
CASSQGVEGVGPQHF
TGTGCCAGCAGCCAGGGGGTGGAGGGTGTGGGGCCCCAGCATTTT
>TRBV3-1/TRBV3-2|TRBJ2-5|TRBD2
CASRFWASGGQETQYF
TGTGCCAGCCGCTTCTGGGCTAGCGGGGGCCAAGAGACCCAGTACTTC
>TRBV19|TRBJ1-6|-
CASSIVGRGTSPLHF
TGTGCCAGTAGTATAGTGGGCAGGGGTACTTCACCCCTCCACTTT
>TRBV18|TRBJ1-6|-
CASSPELNSPLHF
TGTGCCAGCTCACCAGAGTTGAATTCACCCCTCCACTTT
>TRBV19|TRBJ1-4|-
CASSIRSAYNEKLFF
TGTGCCAGTAGTATAAGGTCAGCGTATAATGAAAAACTGTTTTTT
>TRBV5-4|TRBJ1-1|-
CASSFGLLNTEAFF
TGTGCCAGCAGCTTCGGACTCCTGAACACTGAAGCTTTCTTT
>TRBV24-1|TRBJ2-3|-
CATSDTGDVNTQYF
TGTGCCACCAGTGATACGGGGGACGTAAATACGCAGTATTTT
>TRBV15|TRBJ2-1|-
CATSRDRRPGYNEQFF
TGTGCCACCAGCAGAGACCGACGACCAGGCTACAATGAGCAGTTCTTC
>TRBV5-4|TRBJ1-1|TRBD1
CASSIPGQGMAAFF
TGTGCCAGCAGCATCCCGGGACAGGGGATGGCGGCTTTCTTT
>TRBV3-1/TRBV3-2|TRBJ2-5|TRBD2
CASSQDPTSGGKTQYF
TGTGCCAGCAGCCAAGATCCGACTAGCGGGGGTAAGACCCAGTACTTC
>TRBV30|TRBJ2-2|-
CAWHAGGELFF
TGTGCCTGGCATGCGGGGGGGGAGCTGTTTTTT
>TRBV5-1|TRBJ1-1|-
CASSLDREAFF
TGCGCCAGCAGCTTAGACAGGGAAGCTTTCTTT
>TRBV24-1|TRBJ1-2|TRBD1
CATSDPSAGVDRNYGYTF
TGTGCCACCAGTGATCCTTCCGCGGGCGTGGACAGGAACTATGGCTACACCTTC
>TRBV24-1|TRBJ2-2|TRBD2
CATETGVAGETGELFF
TGTGCCACCGAGACCGGGGTTGCGGGGGAGACCGGGGAGCTGTTTTTT
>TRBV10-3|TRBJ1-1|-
CAIRDLDTDLNTEAFF
TGTGCCATCAGGGATTTGGACACAGACTTGAACACTGAAGCTTTCTTT
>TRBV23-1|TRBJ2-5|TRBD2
CASSQLGCGGVMLETQYF
TGCGCCAGCAGTCAATTGGGATGTGGGGGGGTTATGTTAGAGACCCAGTACTTC